Detailed here is one T cell receptor (beta chain). Its antigen is currently unknown. Germline lookup yields CDR1 SGHRS and CDR2 YFSETQ. CDR3 length equals 14 residues. The V and J ends lost 7 bases and 2 bases, in that order; junction bases with no gene match: 4. Expressed TCRB transcripts were sequenced, since all the RNA that had been isolated was reverse transcribed. Clones were sequenced by immunoSEQ multiplex PCR, and TCRdb holds only the in-frame ones, with some missing. The top ten hold approximately 0.7% of the sample, which has around 140,000 clones, around 10% seen once. This sample stems from a study of beta chain features in type 1 diabetes. Study-level information: Healthy donors resembled patients in age, gender and cell yields.

Findings and limits, study-wide: Among patients with Type 1 diabetes, TCRB CDR3s were moderately but significantly shorter in every one of the four CD4+ subsets. Any HLA effect on TCRB rearrangement was left unresolved by small sub-analyses.

Donors contributed one heparinised blood draw apiece, averaging about 120 mL. Post-sort purity exceeded 95% for all sorted populations. The genes are TRBV5-1 and TRBJ2-2; 8 positions agree with TRBD1. The sequence derives from a man aged 25-40 years with type 1 diabetes. Input material: central memory CD4+ T cells from blood. The CDR3, as DNA: TGCGCCAGCCAAGGGACAGGCAACACCGGGGAGCTGTTTTTT. Translated: CASQGTGNTGELFF.